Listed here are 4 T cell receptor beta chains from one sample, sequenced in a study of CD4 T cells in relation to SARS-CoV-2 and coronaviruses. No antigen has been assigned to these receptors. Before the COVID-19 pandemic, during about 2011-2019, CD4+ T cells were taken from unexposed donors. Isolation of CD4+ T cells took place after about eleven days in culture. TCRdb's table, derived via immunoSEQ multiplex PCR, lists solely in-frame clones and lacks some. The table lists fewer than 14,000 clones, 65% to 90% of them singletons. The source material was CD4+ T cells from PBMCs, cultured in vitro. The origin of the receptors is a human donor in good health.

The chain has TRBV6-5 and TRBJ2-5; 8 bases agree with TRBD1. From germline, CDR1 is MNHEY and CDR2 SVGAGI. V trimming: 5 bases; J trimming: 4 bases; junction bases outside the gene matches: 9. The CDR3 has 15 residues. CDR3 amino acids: CASSKFLRGRETQYF. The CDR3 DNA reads TGTGCCAGCAGTAAATTTCTCAGGGGGCGAGAGACCCAGTACTTC.

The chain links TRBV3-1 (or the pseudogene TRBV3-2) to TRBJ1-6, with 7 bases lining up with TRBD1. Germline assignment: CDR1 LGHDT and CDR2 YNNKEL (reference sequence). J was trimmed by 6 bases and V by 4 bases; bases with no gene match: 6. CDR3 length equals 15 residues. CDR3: CASSRQGGPNSPLHF. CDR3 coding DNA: TGTGCCAGCAGCCGGCAGGGGGGGCCTAATTCACCCCTCCACTTT.

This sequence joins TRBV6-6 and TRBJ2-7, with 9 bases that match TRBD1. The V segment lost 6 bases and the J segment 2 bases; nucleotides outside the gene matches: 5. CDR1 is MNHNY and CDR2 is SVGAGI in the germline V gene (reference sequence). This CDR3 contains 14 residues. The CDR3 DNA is TGTGCCAGCAGCGACAGGGGGGAAGCCTACGAGCAGTACTTC. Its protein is CASSDRGEAYEQYF.

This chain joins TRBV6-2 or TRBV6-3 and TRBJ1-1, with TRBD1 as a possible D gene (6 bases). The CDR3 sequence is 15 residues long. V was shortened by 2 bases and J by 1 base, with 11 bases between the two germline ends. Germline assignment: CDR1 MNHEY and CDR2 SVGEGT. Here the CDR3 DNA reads TGTGCCAGCAGTTACCATACACAGGGGAACACTGAAGCTTTCTTT. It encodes CASSYHTQGNTEAFF.